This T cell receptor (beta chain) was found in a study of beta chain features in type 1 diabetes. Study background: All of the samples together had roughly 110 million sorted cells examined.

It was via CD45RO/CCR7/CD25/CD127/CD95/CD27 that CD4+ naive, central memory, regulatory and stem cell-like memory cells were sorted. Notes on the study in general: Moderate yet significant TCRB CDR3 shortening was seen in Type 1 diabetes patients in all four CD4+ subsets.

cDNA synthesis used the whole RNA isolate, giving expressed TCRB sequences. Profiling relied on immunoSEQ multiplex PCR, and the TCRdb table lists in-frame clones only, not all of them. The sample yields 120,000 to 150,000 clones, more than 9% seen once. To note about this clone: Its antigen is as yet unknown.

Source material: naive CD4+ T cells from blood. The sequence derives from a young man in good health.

The CDR3 nucleotides read TGTGCCAGCAGCTTGATCAGGGCCAGCACAGATACGCTATATTTT. Its protein product is CASSLIRASTDTLYF. This sequence joins TRBV5-4 and TRBJ2-3, with TRBD1 as a possible D gene (5 bases). Germline CDR1 SGHNT, CDR2 YYREEE (reference sequence). Trimming left V 1 base short and J 15 bases short, with 24 bases between. This CDR3 has 15 amino acids.